These T cell receptor beta chains were read from a single sample in a study of early T cells in non-severe SARS-CoV-2 infection. From the 5' RACE reads, TCRdb called clonotypes with MiXCR, one entry per CDR3 protein. This table has 20,000 to 30,000 distinct CDR3 sequences, about 4.2% appearing once. The sequencing input was whole blood. These receptors were taken from an adult who was a healthcare worker with PCR-confirmed SARS-CoV-2 infection or an uninfected control (not recorded which). Both conserved end residues are trimmed from each CDR3.

>TRBJ2-2|TRBV7-9
ASRQTSGRTNTGELF
>TRBJ1-5|TRBV20-1
SAMEYSNHPQH
>TRBJ1-5|TRBV4-1
ASSLSTGGVGNQPQH
>TRBJ2-7|TRBV6-5
ASSPRGEQQY
>TRBJ2-2|TRBV11-2
ASRPLAGPTDGELF
>TRBJ2-7|TRBV12-3/TRBV12-4
ASSPSLNPPYEQY
>TRBJ2-1|TRBV3-1
ASKESRGENEQF
>TRBJ1-6|TRBV3-1
ASSQSNSPLH
>TRBJ2-2|TRBV3-1
ASSHSGTSGRGGELF
>TRBJ1-1|TRBV11-2
ASSLDLGTEAF
>TRBJ2-1|TRBV28
ASSPPSSYNEQF
>TRBJ2-5|TRBV29-1
SAGFEETQY
>TRBJ2-1|TRBV12-3/TRBV12-4
ASSLRASGSSYNEQF
>TRBJ1-6|TRBV4-1
ASSREAVADINSPLH
>TRBJ2-7|TRBV6-6
ASSTTSGGAYEQY
>TRBJ2-1|TRBV6-1
ASSVGHPSYNEQF
>TRBJ2-6|TRBV7-8
ASSLFSGANVLT
>TRBJ1-5|TRBV7-8
ASSSRDNNQPQH
>TRBJ2-7|TRBV11-2
ASSPTGVEQY
>TRBJ2-7|TRBV5-1
ASSATGAGYEQY
>TRBJ1-6|TRBV4-1
ASSHPSRVGAVVDPYNSPLH
>TRBJ2-4|TRBV4-1
ASSQRGAKNIQY
>TRBJ2-7|TRBV13
ASSSTGFEQY
>TRBJ2-5|TRBV2
ASSFLAGQETQY
>TRBJ1-1|TRBV6-5
ASSYSGHANTEAF
>TRBJ2-2|TRBV6-1
ASNRWTGIFRAGELF
>TRBJ1-1|TRBV2
ASSEDGTEAF
>TRBJ2-7|TRBV7-8
ASSARGVPLIKAYEQY
>TRBJ1-6|TRBV18
ASSPGHRGPSPLH
>TRBJ2-1|TRBV6-5
ASSYPGLDEQF
>TRBJ1-4|TRBV6-6
ASSYGGRGREKLF
>TRBJ2-7|TRBV5-1
ASNLGGLSSYEQY
>TRBJ2-3|TRBV10-3
AISESASDTQY
>TRBJ2-2|TRBV28
ASNSFRAVTNTGELF
>TRBJ1-1|TRBV6-1
ASSLGQGGTEAF
>TRBJ2-1|TRBV18
ASSPPGQAVNEQF
>TRBJ2-3|TRBV20-1
SAPGLAVTDTQY
>TRBJ1-4|TRBV18
ASSPKFNEKLF
>TRBJ2-1|TRBV7-9
ASSHGLAGEQF
>TRBJ2-7|TRBV13
ASSLTGGGYEQY
>TRBJ1-2|TRBV11-2
ASSLDRQNGYT
>TRBJ2-2|TRBV6-5
ASRYRAHTGELF
>TRBJ2-7|TRBV11-2
ASSLRLGQESYEQY
>TRBJ2-6|TRBV5-1
ASSPSDLGSGANVLT
>TRBJ2-3|TRBV7-6
ATPFRGTDTQY
>TRBJ1-5|TRBV6-6
ASSNWDRENQPQH
>TRBJ2-3|TRBV12-3/TRBV12-4
ASTLFGGLAVTDTQY
>TRBJ1-4|TRBV20-1
SAQTGTGNEKLF
>TRBJ1-6|TRBV2
ATAREVNSPLH
>TRBJ1-2|TRBV7-9
ASPPDQREEGYT
>TRBJ2-4|TRBV30
AWSRQNIQY
>TRBJ2-1|TRBV3-1
ASSLQPGPRYNEQF
>TRBJ2-4|TRBV28
ASSLLPGLNIQY